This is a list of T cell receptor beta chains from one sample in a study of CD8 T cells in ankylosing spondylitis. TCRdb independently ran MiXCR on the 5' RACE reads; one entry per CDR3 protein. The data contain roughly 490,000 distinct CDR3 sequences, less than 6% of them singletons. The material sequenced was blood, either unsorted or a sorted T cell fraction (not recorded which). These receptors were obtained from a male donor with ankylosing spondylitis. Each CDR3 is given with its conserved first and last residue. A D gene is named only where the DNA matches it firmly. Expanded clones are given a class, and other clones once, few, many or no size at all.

CDR3 protein: CSSRTGAINTEAFF
CDR3 DNA: TGCAGTTCTCGGACAGGGGCTATCAACACTGAAGCTTTCTTT
V gene: TRBV20-1
J gene: TRBJ1-1
D gene: TRBD1
clone size: many

CDR3 protein: CSAPFPGTGGDQPQHF
CDR3 DNA: TGCAGTGCTCCATTTCCCGGGACAGGGGGTGATCAGCCCCAGCATTTT
V gene: TRBV20-1
J gene: TRBJ1-5
D gene: TRBD1
clone size: many

CDR3 protein: CASSHRGTRTYNEQFF
CDR3 DNA: TGTGCCAGCAGCCATAGAGGGACCCGGACCTACAATGAGCAGTTCTTC
V gene: TRBV5-5
J gene: TRBJ2-1
D gene: .
clone size: .

CDR3 protein: CASSTGPIQLSGANVLTF
CDR3 DNA: TGTGCCAGCAGCACCGGGCCTATTCAGCTCTCTGGGGCCAACGTCCTGACTTTC
V gene: TRBV5-7
J gene: TRBJ2-6
D gene: .
clone size: few

CDR3 protein: CASSVETSDVDTQYF
CDR3 DNA: TGTGCCAGCAGTGTGGAGACTAGCGATGTAGATACGCAGTATTTT
V gene: TRBV2
J gene: TRBJ2-3
D gene: TRBD2
clone size: few

CDR3 protein: CASSPGIAADTQYF
CDR3 DNA: TGTGCCAGCAGCCCAGGGATTGCGGCGGATACGCAGTATTTT
V gene: TRBV4-2
J gene: TRBJ2-3
D gene: .
clone size: many

CDR3 protein: CASSFLSIETQYF
CDR3 DNA: TGTGCCAGCAGTTTTTTGTCTATCGAGACCCAGTACTTC
V gene: TRBV28
J gene: TRBJ2-5
D gene: .
clone size: few

CDR3 protein: CASSLRRGRGRETQYF
CDR3 DNA: TGTGCCAGCAGCCTCCGTCGGGGCAGGGGACGGGAGACCCAGTACTTC
V gene: TRBV28
J gene: TRBJ2-5
D gene: .
clone size: many

CDR3 protein: CAISEGTVTNEKLFF
CDR3 DNA: TGTGCCATCAGTGAGGGGACGGTCACGAATGAAAAACTGTTTTTT
V gene: TRBV10-3
J gene: TRBJ1-4
D gene: .
clone size: many

CDR3 protein: CASSQDRLGGYEQYF
CDR3 DNA: TGCGCCAGCAGCCAAGATCGGCTAGGGGGCTACGAGCAGTACTTC
V gene: TRBV4-1
J gene: TRBJ2-7
D gene: .
clone size: few

CDR3 protein: CASQGVYEQYF
CDR3 DNA: TGTGCCTCCCAGGGGGTTTACGAGCAGTACTTC
V gene: TRBV7-8
J gene: TRBJ2-7
D gene: TRBD1
clone size: many

CDR3 protein: CASSSIPWMGNYTEAFF
CDR3 DNA: TGCGCCAGCAGCTCCATTCCGTGGATGGGTAACTACACTGAAGCTTTCTTT
V gene: TRBV5-1
J gene: TRBJ1-1
D gene: .
clone size: many

CDR3 protein: CASWGRDRVNYGYTF
CDR3 DNA: TGCGCCAGCTGGGGCCGGGACAGGGTGAACTATGGCTACACCTTC
V gene: TRBV5-1
J gene: TRBJ1-2
D gene: TRBD1
clone size: many

CDR3 protein: CASGTATEAFF
CDR3 DNA: TGTGCCAGCGGCACGGCAACTGAAGCTTTCTTT
V gene: TRBV7-2
J gene: TRBJ1-1
D gene: .
clone size: many

CDR3 protein: CASSPTRPTDTQYF
CDR3 DNA: TGTGCCAGCAGTCCCACACGCCCAACAGATACGCAGTATTTT
V gene: TRBV6-1
J gene: TRBJ2-3
D gene: .
clone size: many

CDR3 protein: CASSARSNYGYTF
CDR3 DNA: TGTGCCAGCAGTGCCAGGAGTAACTATGGCTACACCTTC
V gene: TRBV28
J gene: TRBJ1-2
D gene: .
clone size: many

CDR3 protein: CASSQDLRNQETQYF
CDR3 DNA: TGCGCCAGCAGCCAAGATCTCAGGAACCAAGAGACCCAGTACTTC
V gene: TRBV4-3
J gene: TRBJ2-5
D gene: .
clone size: few

CDR3 protein: CASGNFNDEQYF
CDR3 DNA: TGTGCCAGCGGAAATTTTAACGACGAGCAGTACTTC
V gene: TRBV12-3/TRBV12-4
J gene: TRBJ2-7
D gene: .
clone size: many

CDR3 protein: CASSLLGFWDEQYF
CDR3 DNA: TGTGCCAGCAGCTTACTAGGCTTCTGGGACGAGCAGTACTTC
V gene: TRBV7-2
J gene: TRBJ2-7
D gene: .
clone size: many

CDR3 protein: CASSLERGHEQFF
CDR3 DNA: TGTGCCAGCAGCTTAGAGCGGGGTCATGAGCAGTTCTTC
V gene: TRBV7-9
J gene: TRBJ2-1
D gene: TRBD2
clone size: few

CDR3 protein: CSAASGQDTGELFF
CDR3 DNA: TGCAGTGCCGCCTCGGGACAAGACACCGGGGAGCTGTTTTTT
V gene: TRBV20-1
J gene: TRBJ2-2
D gene: .
clone size: many

CDR3 protein: CASSQVGGQAGTDTQYF
CDR3 DNA: TGTGCCAGCAGCCAAGTGGGGGGGCAGGCCGGCACAGATACGCAGTATTTT
V gene: TRBV4-2
J gene: TRBJ2-3
D gene: .
clone size: many

CDR3 protein: CASSYILGLPSYNEQFF
CDR3 DNA: TGTGCCAGCAGTTACATTTTGGGCCTACCCTCCTACAATGAGCAGTTCTTC
V gene: TRBV6-2/TRBV6-3
J gene: TRBJ2-1
D gene: .
clone size: many

CDR3 protein: CASSLAGMNTGELFF
CDR3 DNA: TGTGCCAGCAGCTTAGCAGGGATGAACACCGGGGAGCTGTTTTTT
V gene: TRBV11-2
J gene: TRBJ2-2
D gene: .
clone size: many

CDR3 protein: CASSYVDSYYHTEAFF
CDR3 DNA: TGTGCCAGCAGTTACGTCGACAGCTACTACCACACTGAAGCTTTCTTT
V gene: TRBV6-5
J gene: TRBJ1-1
D gene: .
clone size: many

CDR3 protein: CASSLVRGVRYEQYF
CDR3 DNA: TGTGCCAGCAGTTTAGTTCGGGGGGTACGGTACGAGCAGTACTTC
V gene: TRBV12-3/TRBV12-4
J gene: TRBJ2-7
D gene: TRBD2
clone size: many

CDR3 protein: CASRRGQSPYGYTF
CDR3 DNA: TGTGCCAGCAGGCGGGGGCAGTCCCCCTATGGCTACACCTTC
V gene: TRBV12-3/TRBV12-4
J gene: TRBJ1-2
D gene: .
clone size: many

CDR3 protein: CSAREREYTGELFF
CDR3 DNA: TGCAGTGCTAGAGAACGGGAGTACACCGGGGAGCTGTTTTTT
V gene: TRBV20-1
J gene: TRBJ2-2
D gene: .
clone size: many

CDR3 protein: CASTLGVLAGAVGELFF
CDR3 DNA: TGTGCCAGCACCCTGGGGGTACTAGCGGGAGCCGTCGGGGAGCTGTTTTTT
V gene: TRBV2
J gene: TRBJ2-2
D gene: TRBD2
clone size: .

CDR3 protein: CASSRNIAGGDTDTQYF
CDR3 DNA: TGTGCCAGCAGTCGAAATATAGCGGGGGGTGACACAGATACGCAGTATTTT
V gene: TRBV12-3/TRBV12-4
J gene: TRBJ2-3
D gene: TRBD2
clone size: few

CDR3 protein: CASSSWTGSAGELFF
CDR3 DNA: TGTGCCAGCAGCTCCTGGACAGGGAGCGCCGGGGAGCTGTTTTTT
V gene: TRBV7-8
J gene: TRBJ2-2
D gene: TRBD1
clone size: many

CDR3 protein: CASSPVPGQVQRELFF
CDR3 DNA: TGTGCCAGCAGCCCGGTCCCGGGACAGGTCCAACGGGAGCTGTTTTTT
V gene: TRBV14
J gene: TRBJ2-2
D gene: TRBD1
clone size: .

CDR3 protein: CAISYDSESYEQYF
CDR3 DNA: TGTGCCATCAGTTACGACAGTGAATCCTACGAGCAGTACTTC
V gene: TRBV10-3
J gene: TRBJ2-7
D gene: .
clone size: many

CDR3 protein: CSARVAGGRGTDTQYF
CDR3 DNA: TGCAGTGCTAGGGTGGCGGGAGGGCGTGGCACAGATACGCAGTATTTT
V gene: TRBV20-1
J gene: TRBJ2-3
D gene: TRBD2
clone size: few

CDR3 protein: CSKAAEGETQYF
CDR3 DNA: TGCAGTAAGGCGGCGGAGGGAGAGACCCAGTACTTC
V gene: TRBV20-1
J gene: TRBJ2-5
D gene: .
clone size: many

CDR3 protein: CSARRDRRDYGYTF
CDR3 DNA: TGCAGTGCCCGCCGGGACAGGCGCGACTATGGCTACACCTTC
V gene: TRBV20-1
J gene: TRBJ1-2
D gene: TRBD1
clone size: many